These 28 T cell receptor beta chains share one sample of origin, sequenced in a study of blood T cells in healthy people across ages. A sample-barcoded 5' primer and a J-beta primer mix were used in a second PCR of about 7 to 11 cycles. TCRdb re-called the 5' RACE reads with MiXCR, one entry per CDR3 protein. The data show around 1,000,000 distinct CDR3 sequences, less than 25% seen once. The same sample was also used in a study of T cells of mothers and their children.

The sample was blood. All receptors come from a girl aged 2-10 years in good health.

The rearrangement joins TRBV4-2 to TRBJ1-3, with D uncertain. V lost 4 bases, J lost 9 bases, and 7 bases lay in between. The CDR3 extends over 11 amino acids. The germline gives CDR1 LGHNA, CDR2 YNFKEQ. The CDR3 here is CASSLGSTIYF. The DNA of the CDR3 is TGTGCCAGCAGCCTCGGTAGCACCATATATTTT.

The chain has TRBV20-1 and TRBJ1-1; 9 bases align to TRBD1. Germline V lookup: CDR1 DFQATT, CDR2 SNEGSKA (reference sequence). This CDR3 comprises 14 residues. The V gene end was trimmed by 6 bases and the J gene end by 2 bases; junction bases not matched to a gene: 7. CDR3 bases: TGCAGTGCCCTCCGACAGGGGGGAAACACTGAAGCTTTCTTT. Protein sequence: CSALRQGGNTEAFF.

This sequence joins TRBV12-3 or TRBV12-4 and TRBJ2-3; 7 bases match TRBD2. The CDR3 contains 15 residues. V lost 7 bases to trimming and J lost 0 bases; unmatched junction nucleotides: 7. The CDR3 loop reads CASIYGGGSTDTQYF. The CDR3, as DNA: TGTGCCAGCATTTATGGCGGGGGTAGCACAGATACGCAGTATTTT.

Details on this clonotype: The junction departs from germline at one end; a sequencing error may be responsible. The gene calls are TRBV12-3 or TRBV12-4 and TRBJ1-3; D unclear. The CDR3 covers 12 residues. The CDR3 sequence: CAGSLDTNTIYF. For the CDR3, the DNA is TGTGCCGGCAGTTTAGACACAAACACCATATATTTT.

This clonotype was found a few times. V is TRBV5-1 and J is TRBJ2-6; TRBD1 matches at 9 bases. Germline-derived CDR1 and CDR2 are SGHRS and YFSETQ. V was pared by 4 bases and J by 1 base, with 9 bases of the junction left unmatched. The CDR3 runs to 18 residues. CDR3 bases: TGCGCCAGCAGCATTTGGACAGGGGATAAATCTGGGGCCAACGTCCTGACTTTC. This encodes CASSIWTGDKSGANVLTF.

This clonotype was seen only a few times. The chain employs TRBV20-1 and TRBJ2-5; tentatively, D is TRBD1 (5 bases). The CDR3 runs to 13 residues. Germline CDR1 reads DFQATT; CDR2 reads SNEGSKA (reference sequence). The ends were cut back, 6 bases at V and 1 base at J, with 12 bases in the middle. This CDR3 reads CSALSQVQETQYF. CDR3 bases: TGCAGTGCCCTATCACAGGTCCAAGAGACCCAGTACTTC.

The genes are TRBV28 and TRBJ2-2; TRBD1 matches at 11 bases. The germline V gene has CDR1 MDHEN and CDR2 SYDVKM. Losses at the gene ends were 6 bases for V and 3 bases for J; bases not matched to a gene: 9. This CDR3 spans 17 amino acids. CDR3: CASRFGTGGLDTGELFF. CDR3 in DNA: TGTGCCAGCAGGTTCGGGACAGGGGGGTTGGACACCGGGGAGCTGTTTTTT.

This clonotype turned up a few times. The rearrangement links TRBV29-1 to TRBJ1-1; no reliable D call. This CDR3 has 13 residues. The ends were cut back, 5 bases at V and 4 bases at J, with 14 bases in the middle. Germline CDR1 SQVTM, CDR2 ANQGSEA. CDR3 region: CSVSLKYGTEAFF. The CDR3 nucleotides are TGCAGCGTTTCCCTAAAATACGGCACTGAAGCTTTCTTT.

This clonotype has only a few counts. The chain is built from TRBV10-3 and TRBJ1-1, with D possibly matching TRBD1 (6 bases). The germline CDR1 and CDR2 sequences are ENHRY and SYGVKD. Trimming shortened V by 8 bases and J by 1 base, and 11 bases separated the two germline ends. This CDR3 has 13 amino acids. This chain's CDR3 is CAIEGGPNTEAFF. CDR3 nucleotide sequence: TGTGCCATCGAGGGGGGGCCGAACACTGAAGCTTTCTTT.

The chain uses TRBV6-2 or TRBV6-3 and TRBJ2-6; TRBD1 aligns across 9 bases. The CDR3 covers 19 residues. CDR1 and CDR2 from the germline V gene are MNHEY and SVGEGT. With 4 bases clipped from V and 5 bases from J, the junction kept 15 bases outside the gene matches. CDR3 protein: CASSSRLDRGEFRANVLTF. Written as DNA, the CDR3 is TGTGCCAGCAGTTCCCGATTGGACAGGGGAGAATTTAGGGCCAACGTCCTGACTTTC.

This clonotype appeared a few times. The rearrangement joins TRBV24-1 to TRBJ1-2, with a weak D call TRBD1 (6 bases). CDR1 and CDR2 from the germline V gene are KGHDR and SFDVKD. This CDR3 is built from 13 residues. V shed 4 bases and J shed 8 bases, with 13 bases lying between them. The CDR3 DNA sequence: TGTGCCACCAGTGACCACACAGGGCACGGCTACACCTTC. This encodes CATSDHTGHGYTF.

The table lists this clonotype with a few counts. The chain joins TRBV12-3 or TRBV12-4 to TRBJ1-3; D call uncertain. V lost 2 bases to trimming and J lost 1 base, with 6 bases between them. The CDR3 is made up of 14 amino acids. The DNA for the CDR3 is TGTGCCAGCAGTTTAAGGAGATCTGGAAACACCATATATTTT. Translation: CASSLRRSGNTIYF.

This clonotype was recorded a few times. The rearrangement uses TRBV20-1 and TRBJ1-5; maybe TRBD1 (5 bases). Trimming took 0 bases from V and 0 from J, leaving 15 bases between them. CDR1 and CDR2 from the germline V gene are DFQATT and SNEGSKA (reference sequence). The CDR3 consists of 17 residues. The CDR3: CSARDRRGHYSNQPQHF. CDR3 nucleotide sequence: TGCAGTGCTAGAGATAGGAGGGGCCACTATAGCAATCAGCCCCAGCATTTT.

J is TRBJ2-1 and V is TRBV20-1; possibly TRBD2 for D (6 bases). Trimming stripped 3 bases from V and 3 bases from J, with 18 bases between. This CDR3 is built from 16 residues. The germline V gene encodes CDR1 DFQATT and CDR2 SNEGSKA (reference sequence). This chain's CDR3 is CSASSIGGENYNEQFF. CDR3 bases: TGCAGTGCTAGTTCCATCGGCGGGGAAAACTACAATGAGCAGTTCTTC.

This clonotype was counted only a few times. The J gene is TRBJ2-7, the V gene TRBV4-1, with 8 nucleotides matching TRBD1. V was pared by 1 base and J by 4 bases, with 3 bases of the junction left unmatched. The CDR3 is 14 residues long. From germline, CDR1 is MGHRA and CDR2 YSYEKL. CDR3 DNA: TGCGCCAGCAGCCAAGTGACAGGGGAATACGAGCAGTACTTC. It specifies CASSQVTGEYEQYF.

This clonotype was picked up a small number of times. J is TRBJ2-1 and V is TRBV7-2; 10 bases map to TRBD2. With 2 bases clipped from V and 6 bases from J, the junction kept 4 bases outside the gene matches. Looked up from germline, CDR1 is SGHTA and CDR2 is FQGNSA. This CDR3 spans 15 amino acids. The DNA of the CDR3 is TGTGCCAGCAGCTTACCTGGACTAGCGGCCAATGAGCAGTTCTTC. It is translated as CASSLPGLAANEQFF.

This clonotype was seen only once. This chain uses TRBV10-3 with TRBJ2-5; 9 bases agree with TRBD2. CDR1 is ENHRY, CDR2 SYGVKD, per germline. This CDR3 spans 14 amino acids. V lost 3 bases to trimming and J lost 3 bases; unmatched junction nucleotides: 2. The CDR3 spells CAISDPSGEETQYF. The CDR3 coding sequence is TGTGCCATCAGTGACCCTAGCGGGGAAGAGACCCAGTACTTC.

This sequence joins TRBV25-1 and TRBJ2-3; D unclear. The CDR3 covers 11 residues. V lost 3 bases to trimming and J lost 10 bases, with 8 bases between them. Germline V gene lookup returns CDR1 MGHDK and CDR2 SYGVNS. CDR3 in DNA: TGTGCCAGCAGTGACTCTCCCCCGCAGTATTTT. Translation gives CASSDSPPQYF.

V usage is TRBV12-3 or TRBV12-4 and J usage is TRBJ1-4; TRBD1 agrees at 11 bases. Trimming cost V 2 bases and J 6 bases; bases outside gene matches: 5. This CDR3 is 16 amino acids long. The CDR3 spells CASSLPRTGGDEKLFF. Here the CDR3 DNA reads TGTGCCAGCAGTTTACCCAGGACAGGGGGCGATGAAAAACTGTTTTTT.

This clonotype was recorded a few times. The J gene is TRBJ2-5, the V gene TRBV27; no firm D call. This CDR3 spans 15 amino acids. V lost 2 bases to trimming and J lost 2 bases, with 12 bases between them. CDR1 is MNHEY, CDR2 SMNVEV, per germline (reference sequence). As DNA, the CDR3 is TGTGCCAGCAGTTTAATGGCTACTTTACAAGAGACCCAGTACTTC. Residues: CASSLMATLQETQYF.

In its sample, this clonotype was seen many times. V and J are TRBV7-6 and TRBJ2-1; D unclear. The CDR3 has 11 amino acids. V was pared by 4 bases and J by 5 bases, with 3 bases between. The germline V gene encodes CDR1 SGHVS and CDR2 FNYEAQ. As DNA, the CDR3 is TGTGCCAGCAGCTACGACAATGAGCAGTTCTTC. Its translation is CASSYDNEQFF. The variable domain in full, completed from reference TRBV7-6 and TRBJ2-1, reads GAGVSQSPRYKVTKRGQDVALRCDPISGHVSLYWYRQALGQGPEFLTYFNYEAQQDKSGLPNDRFSAERPEGSISTLTIQRTEQRDSAMYRCASSYDNEQFFGPGTRLTVL.

This chain connects TRBV6-1 to TRBJ2-7; the D gene is possibly TRBD1 (6 bases). CDR3 size: 14 residues. Between the trimmed V and J ends, which lost 8 bases and 2 bases, there was a span of 16 bases. Germline V gene sequence: CDR1 MNHNS, CDR2 SASEGT. This CDR3 reads CASEFGTSTYEQYF. The DNA of the CDR3 is TGTGCCAGCGAGTTTGGGACAAGTACCTACGAGCAGTACTTC.

The CDR3 nucleotides are TGTGCCAGCAGCTTAAGGGCAGACCTTAGCTCTGGGGCCAACGTCCTGACTTTC. It is translated as CASSLRADLSSGANVLTF. The gene calls are TRBV7-9 and TRBJ2-6, with D hard to call. This CDR3 spans 18 amino acids. CDR1 and CDR2 from the germline V gene are SEHNR and FQNEAQ (reference sequence). Trimming took 2 bases from V and 0 from J, leaving 14 bases between them.

This rearrangement joins TRBV29-1 to TRBJ2-2; D not resolved. V was trimmed by 5 bases and J by 2 bases, leaving 9 bases between them. The CDR3 is 13 residues long. CDR1 and CDR2 (germline): SQVTM, ANQGSEA. The CDR3 sequence: CSVQYYNTGELFF. The CDR3, as DNA: TGCAGCGTTCAGTATTACAACACCGGGGAGCTGTTTTTT.

In its sample, this clonotype was seen a few times. The genes are TRBV20-1 and TRBJ2-7, with TRBD2 matching over 9 bases. The V segment lost 5 bases and the J segment 2 bases; nucleotides outside the gene matches: 7. This CDR3 comprises 14 residues. Germline-derived CDR1 and CDR2 are DFQATT and SNEGSKA (reference sequence). Here the CDR3 DNA reads TGCAGTGCTCTACAGGGCGGGGGGGCCTACGAGCAGTACTTC. Residues: CSALQGGGAYEQYF.

The chain uses TRBV29-1 and TRBJ2-1, with TRBD2 matching over 11 bases. Germline CDR1 SQVTM, CDR2 ANQGSEA. There are 17 residues in the CDR3. J was trimmed by 8 bases and V by 3 bases; bases with no gene match: 15. CDR3 coding DNA: TGCAGCGTTGATCGTCTAGCGGGAGGAGGGCCAGCATATGAGCAGTTCTTC. Translating gives CSVDRLAGGGPAYEQFF.

This clonotype came up once. The chain joins TRBV4-1 to TRBJ2-2, with D possibly being TRBD1 (6 bases). This CDR3 spans 15 amino acids. Germline V CDR1 and CDR2: MGHRA, YSYEKL. V lost 1 base, J lost 5 bases, and 11 bases lay in between. CDR3 DNA: TGCGCCAGCAGCCAAGGAGGGGGTTATACCGGGGAGCTGTTTTTT. This gives the protein CASSQGGGYTGELFF.

The chain couples TRBV10-3 to TRBJ1-2; D perhaps matches TRBD1 (5 bases). Germline-derived CDR1 and CDR2 are ENHRY and SYGVKD. With 9 bases removed from V and 0 bases from J, the gap between germline ends came to 17 bases. The CDR3 covers 15 residues. CDR3 sequence (DNA): TGTGCCATTTGGGACCCCGGGCCCGCTAACTATGGCTACACCTTC. Its protein is CAIWDPGPANYGYTF.